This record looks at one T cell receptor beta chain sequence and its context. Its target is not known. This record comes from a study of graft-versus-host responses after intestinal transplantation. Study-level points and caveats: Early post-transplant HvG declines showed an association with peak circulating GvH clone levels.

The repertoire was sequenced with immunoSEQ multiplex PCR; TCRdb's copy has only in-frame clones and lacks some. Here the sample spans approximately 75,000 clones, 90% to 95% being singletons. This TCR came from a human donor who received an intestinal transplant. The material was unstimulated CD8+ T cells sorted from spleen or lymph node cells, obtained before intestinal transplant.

CDR3 residues: CAWSSSGSNEQFF. DNA for the CDR3: TGTGCCTGGAGTAGTAGCGGGAGCAATGAGCAGTTCTTC. The rearrangement links TRBV30 to TRBJ2-1; 9 nucleotides align to TRBD2. Germline assignment: CDR1 GTSNPN and CDR2 SVGIG (reference sequence). The V segment lost 2 bases and the J segment 6 bases; nucleotides outside the gene matches: 2. The CDR3 contains 13 residues.